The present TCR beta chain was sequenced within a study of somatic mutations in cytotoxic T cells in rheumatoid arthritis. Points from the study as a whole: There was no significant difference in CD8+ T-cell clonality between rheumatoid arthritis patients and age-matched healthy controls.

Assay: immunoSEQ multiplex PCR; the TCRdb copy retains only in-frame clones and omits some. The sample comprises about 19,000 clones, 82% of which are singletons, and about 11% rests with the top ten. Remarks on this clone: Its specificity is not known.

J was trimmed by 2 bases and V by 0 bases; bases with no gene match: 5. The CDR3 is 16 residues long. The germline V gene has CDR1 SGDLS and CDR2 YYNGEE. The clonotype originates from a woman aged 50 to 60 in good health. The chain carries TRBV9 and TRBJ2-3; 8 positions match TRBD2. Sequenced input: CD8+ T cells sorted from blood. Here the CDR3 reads CASSVVGGENTDTQYF. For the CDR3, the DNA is TGTGCCAGCAGCGTAGTCGGGGGGGAAAACACAGATACGCAGTATTTT.